The next 29 T cell receptor beta chains were all read from a single sample in a study of T-cell memory formation after mild COVID-19. One entry per CDR3 protein results from TCRdb running MiXCR on the 5' RACE reads. The repertoire consists of about 270,000 distinct CDR3 sequences, with approximately 15% occurring once and the leading ten covering roughly a fifth. The sample taken for sequencing was PBMCs or a T cell subset sorted from them (not recorded which). Source of these receptors: a man younger than 35 who had mild COVID-19 (a few samples of this study predate the infection). Cell type and time point are not known.

The rearrangement links TRBV4-3 to TRBJ2-2; 7 nucleotides agree with TRBD2. CDR3 length: 16 amino acids. J lost 3 bases, V lost 0 bases, and 4 bases had no gene match. Germline V gene lookup returns CDR1 LGHNA and CDR2 YSLEER. The chain's CDR3 is CASSQDWAGDTGELFF. CDR3 sequence (DNA): TGCGCCAGCAGCCAAGATTGGGCGGGGGACACCGGGGAGCTGTTTTTT.

This clonotype was recorded a few times. This sequence joins TRBV15 and TRBJ2-5; TRBD2 might be the D (5 bases). Trimming shortened V by 0 bases and J by 8 bases, and 16 bases separated the two germline ends. This CDR3 is built from 15 residues. Germline V gene data show CDR1 as LNHNV and CDR2 as YYDKDF (reference sequence). The CDR3 sequence is CATSRDAGYPGTQYF. The CDR3 DNA sequence: TGTGCCACCAGCAGAGATGCGGGTTACCCCGGAACCCAGTACTTC.

This clonotype has only a few counts. The V and J genes are TRBV29-1 and TRBJ1-5; TRBD1 might be the D (6 bases). The CDR3 is 13 residues long. Germline V gene sequence: CDR1 SQVTM, CDR2 ANQGSEA. Trimming took 0 bases from V and 7 from J, leaving 10 bases between them. CDR3: CSVEEGGGQPQHF. As DNA, the CDR3 is TGCAGCGTTGAAGAAGGGGGTGGGCAGCCCCAGCATTTT.

This chain joins TRBV6-5 and TRBJ1-2; D might be TRBD1 (5 bases). V gave up 0 bases and J gave up 8 bases, with 16 bases separating them. CDR1 and CDR2 from the germline V gene are MNHEY and SVGAGI. The length of the CDR3 is 15 residues. This CDR3 reads CASSYSITGPQGYTF. The CDR3 nucleotides are TGTGCCAGCAGTTACTCGATAACGGGGCCCCAGGGCTACACCTTC.

The table lists this clonotype with a few counts. This sequence joins TRBV12-3 or TRBV12-4 and TRBJ2-7, with D possibly called TRBD1 or TRBD2 (6 bases each). This CDR3 has 14 residues. V was trimmed by 3 bases and J by 4 bases, leaving 13 bases between them. This CDR3 is CASSFGGFGYEQYF. CDR3 coding DNA: TGTGCCAGCAGTTTCGGGGGCTTCGGTTACGAGCAGTACTTC.

The V call is TRBV12-2, the J call TRBJ2-5; the table assigns TRBD2, which was not confirmed against the DNA. TRBV12-2 counts as a pseudogene. This CDR3 comprises 14 residues. In DNA, the CDR3 is TGTGCAAGCCCGCGCAGGCGAGCACGGGAGACCCAGTACTTC. Its translation: CASPRRRARETQYF.

The chain is built from TRBV6-2 or TRBV6-3 and TRBJ2-7; D call uncertain. This CDR3 has 13 amino acids. CDR1 MNHEY and CDR2 SVGEGT come from the germline V gene. Deletions cut 6 bases from V and 3 bases from J, with 12 bases between. The CDR3 here is CASRQTPFYEQYF. As DNA, the CDR3 is TGTGCCAGCAGACAGACACCGTTCTACGAGCAGTACTTC.

This clonotype was detected only a few times. V gene TRBV12-3 or TRBV12-4 combines with J gene TRBJ1-1, with a possible D match to TRBD1 (6 bases). V was trimmed by 3 bases and J by 2 bases, leaving 10 bases between them. The CDR3 totals 14 residues. CDR3: CASSLIQGNTEAFF. In nucleotides, the CDR3 is TGTGCCAGCAGTTTGATACAGGGTAACACTGAAGCTTTCTTT.

This chain links TRBV5-1 with TRBJ1-1, with D possibly TRBD1 on 5 matching bases. Germline V gives CDR1 SGHRS, CDR2 YFSETQ. The CDR3 consists of 14 residues. Trimming shortened V by 4 bases and J by 0 bases, and 10 bases separated the two germline ends. CDR3 sequence reads: CASSTGFVNTEAFF. CDR3 sequence (DNA): TGCGCCAGCAGCACAGGTTTTGTGAACACTGAAGCTTTCTTT.

This clonotype was seen a few times. The CDR3 region has the DNA TGCAGTGCTAGAGCAGTAGCGGGGACGCCCGCAATGGGTGAGCAGTTCTTC. Translation: CSARAVAGTPAMGEQFF. The chain uses TRBV20-1 and TRBJ2-1, with 8 bases identical to TRBD2. J lost 9 bases, V lost 1 base, and 17 bases had no gene match. Germline V gene data show CDR1 as DFQATT and CDR2 as SNEGSKA (reference sequence). The CDR3 is 17 residues long.

There are a few counts of this clonotype. The CDR3 reads CASSQDRQGDGYTF. The CDR3 DNA follows: TGTGCCAGCAGCCAAGATAGGCAGGGGGATGGCTACACCTTC. The chain employs TRBV4-2 and TRBJ1-2, with 7 bases lining up with TRBD1. Germline V gene data show CDR1 as LGHNA and CDR2 as YNFKEQ. CDR3 length: 14 residues. V was pared by 0 bases and J by 6 bases, with 4 bases of the junction left unmatched.

This chain connects TRBV7-9 to TRBJ1-5; D not certain. The CDR3 length is 14 residues. Trimming removed 1 base from V and 5 bases from J, with 9 bases in between. CDR1 SEHNR and CDR2 FQNEAQ come from the germline V gene (reference sequence). The chain's CDR3 is CASSLGETHQPQHF. Here the CDR3 DNA reads TGTGCCAGCAGCTTAGGGGAGACCCATCAGCCCCAGCATTTT.

In this sample, this clonotype turned up a few times. The V gene is TRBV20-1, the J gene TRBJ2-3; D is ambiguous. This CDR3 has 12 residues. Trimming removed 5 bases at V and 6 bases at J, with 12 bases between. CDR1 and CDR2 from the germline V gene are DFQATT and SNEGSKA (reference sequence). CDR3 DNA: TGCAGTGCTGCCCGGGCCCGGGATACGCAGTATTTT. Translation gives CSAARARDTQYF.

The chain links TRBV29-1 to TRBJ2-1; D gene uncertain. CDR3 length equals 13 residues. The V and J ends lost 1 base and 8 bases respectively, with 12 bases between them. Germline loops: CDR1 SQVTM, CDR2 ANQGSEA. The chain's CDR3 is CSVEGGLVDEQFF. As DNA, the CDR3 is TGCAGCGTTGAAGGCGGTCTGGTGGATGAGCAGTTCTTC.

The table lists this clonotype with a few counts. This chain connects TRBV5-1 to TRBJ1-2; unclear D gene. CDR1 is SGHRS and CDR2 is YFSETQ in the germline V gene. This CDR3 has 15 residues. V lost 0 bases and J 4 bases, leaving 13 bases between the germline ends. The CDR3 region has the DNA TGCGCCAGCAGCTTGGGACCAACCGAGGGCTATGGCTACACCTTC. Translated, it gives CASSLGPTEGYGYTF.

The V call is TRBV5-1, the J call TRBJ2-1, with 14 positions matching TRBD2. The V and J ends lost 2 bases and 4 bases, in that order; junction bases with no gene match: 8. CDR3 length equals 18 residues. Per the germline V gene, CDR1 is SGHRS and CDR2 is YFSETQ. The CDR3 spells CASSFRTSGGPTYNEQFF. The DNA of the CDR3 is TGCGCCAGCAGCTTCCGGACTAGCGGGGGGCCCACGTACAATGAGCAGTTCTTC.

The rearrangement links TRBV19 to TRBJ2-2, with a weak D call TRBD2 (5 bases). V was trimmed by 11 bases and J by 1 base, leaving 11 bases between them. This CDR3 has 13 amino acids. Germline V gene sequence: CDR1 LNHDA, CDR2 SQIVND (reference sequence). The CDR3 sequence: CAGLDLNTGELFF. The CDR3 nucleotides read TGTGCCGGACTGGACCTGAACACCGGGGAGCTGTTTTTT.

This clonotype was detected many times. The chain is built from TRBV20-1 and TRBJ2-5; 8 bases fit TRBD2. Germline CDR1 is DFQATT and CDR2 is SNEGSKA (reference sequence). Germline trimming cut 6 bases from V and 5 bases from J; bases unmatched to any gene: 8. The CDR3 extends over 13 amino acids. The CDR3: CSAPRTSLETQYF. The DNA for the CDR3 is TGCAGTGCCCCAAGGACTAGCTTGGAGACCCAGTACTTC.

The chain links TRBV21-1 to TRBJ1-1; TRBD1, the table's D call, was not compared with the DNA. TRBV21-1 is described as a pseudogene. This CDR3 comprises 10 residues. In nucleotides, the CDR3 is TGTGCCAGCACCCAACAGGGCGGCTTCTTT. This codes for CASTQQGGFF.

There are many counts of this clonotype. The chain is built from TRBV7-2 and TRBJ2-1; no firm D call. V was pared by 5 bases and J by 1 base, with 3 bases between. This CDR3 comprises 12 residues. Per germline, CDR1 SGHTA and CDR2 FQGNSA. CDR3 nucleotide sequence: TGTGCCAGCAGCCCTTCCTACAATGAGCAGTTCTTC. This codes for CASSPSYNEQFF.

This clonotype was seen a few times. V usage is TRBV5-1 and J usage is TRBJ2-1; 12 bases match TRBD2. This CDR3 has 16 amino acids. Germline V gene sequence: CDR1 SGHRS, CDR2 YFSETQ. Trimming took 3 bases from V and 4 from J; bases not matched to a gene: 5. The CDR3 loop is CASSSLLAGGYNEQFF. The CDR3, as DNA: TGCGCCAGCAGCTCGCTTCTAGCGGGGGGGTACAATGAGCAGTTCTTC. Supplemented by reference TRBV5-1 and TRBJ2-1, the full variable domain reads KAGVTQTPRYLIKTRGQQVTLSCSPISGHRSVSWYQQTPGQGLQFLFEYFSETQRNKGNFPGRFSGRQFSNSRSEMNVSTLELGDSALYLCASSSLLAGGYNEQFFGPGTRLTVL.

This clonotype was counted between two and nine times. The chain carries TRBV12-3 or TRBV12-4 and TRBJ2-7, with 10 nucleotides matching TRBD1. The CDR3 runs 15 residues. The ends lost 4 bases at V and 3 bases at J; junction bases unmatched: 6. The CDR3 DNA reads TGTGCCAGCAGTTGGGGACAGGGGCCCCGCTACGAGCAGTACGTC. Translated, it gives CASSWGQGPRYEQYV.

This clonotype was recorded a few times. The gene calls are TRBV20-1 and TRBJ2-1; TRBD1 matches 9 bases. CDR3 length equals 16 residues. From germline, CDR1 is DFQATT and CDR2 SNEGSKA (reference sequence). V lost 5 bases to trimming and J lost 4 bases; unmatched junction nucleotides: 12. The CDR3 DNA sequence: TGCAGTGCTCGTGCACAGGGGGCAATGGGGTACAATGAGCAGTTCTTC. Encoded protein: CSARAQGAMGYNEQFF.

The rearrangement uses TRBV2 and TRBJ1-6; the D is unclear. The CDR3 covers 12 residues. The V gene lost 11 bases and the J gene lost 8 bases, with 13 bases spanning the gap. CDR1 is SNHLY and CDR2 is FYNNEI in the germline V gene. In DNA, the CDR3 is TGTGCCGGTTGTTACTTTGATTCACCCCTCCACTTT. Amino acids: CAGCYFDSPLHF.

This clonotype appeared a few times. The chain joins TRBV5-1 to TRBJ1-1; D perhaps matches TRBD1 (5 bases). In germline, CDR1 is SGHRS, CDR2 YFSETQ. Trimming removed 6 bases from V and 4 bases from J, with 16 bases in between. This CDR3 contains 14 residues. In DNA form, the CDR3 reads TGCGCCAGCAACTGGACACCGGGAGGCACTGAAGCTTTCTTT. Its translation is CASNWTPGGTEAFF.

The chain links TRBV18 to TRBJ1-2, with TRBD1 as a possible D gene (6 bases). The V end was cut by 2 bases, the J end by 3 bases, with 13 bases between. The germline CDR1 and CDR2 sequences are KGHSH and LQKENI. This CDR3 has 15 residues. This chain's CDR3 is CASSPTGSSYYGYTF. For the CDR3, the DNA is TGTGCCAGCTCACCAACAGGGTCCTCCTACTATGGCTACACCTTC.

This sequence joins TRBV12-3 or TRBV12-4 and TRBJ1-5, with TRBD1 matching 8 bases. Trimming at V came to 1 base and at J to 5 bases, leaving 4 bases not matched to a gene. The CDR3 totals 15 residues. CDR3 in DNA: TGTGCCAGCAGTTTAGACAGGGGGGCCGATCAGCCCCAGCATTTT. It is translated as CASSLDRGADQPQHF.

The rearrangement links TRBV14 to TRBJ2-6; D possibly uses TRBD1 or TRBD2 (5 bases each). V lost 0 bases, J lost 0 bases, and 12 bases lay in between. CDR1 SGHDN and CDR2 FVKESK come from the germline V gene. The CDR3 spans 18 residues. The CDR3 protein is CASSQEQGDYSGANVLTF. CDR3 in DNA: TGTGCCAGCAGCCAAGAGCAGGGAGATTACTCTGGGGCCAACGTCCTGACTTTC.

This chain joins TRBV11-2 and TRBJ2-3, with 13 bases identical to TRBD2. The germline gives CDR1 SGHAT, CDR2 FQNNGV. The CDR3 covers 16 residues. Trimming took 4 bases from V and 4 from J; bases not matched to a gene: 5. CDR3 in DNA: TGTGCCAGCAGCTCCTGGACTAGCGGGGGTGCAGATACGCAGTATTTT. It translates to CASSSWTSGGADTQYF.